This TCR beta chain was identified in a study of human thymus T cells. Resections were taken during corrective heart surgery, and the thymus tissue came from these. The protocol was immunoSEQ multiplex PCR, while the TCRdb copy is restricted to in-frame clones and leaves out a portion. The sample lists tens of thousands of clones, approximately 95% occurring once. This CDR3 comprises 14 residues. The source of this sequence is a girl less than two years old with a congenital heart defect but otherwise immunologically healthy. Input material: thymus tissue. The chain recombines TRBV12-2 with TRBJ1-5; the table calls TRBD1, which could not be checked here. TRBV12-2 is described as a pseudogene. CDR3: CASRLQGYDQPQHF. The DNA for the CDR3 is TGTGCAAGTCGCTTACAGGGATACGATCAGCCCCAGCATTTT.